This T cell receptor (beta chain) was identified during a study of shared clonotypes between healthy human individuals. Study-level results: Clonotypes shared by all four donors outscored non-shared clonotypes in generation probability.

Clones were sequenced by immunoSEQ multiplex PCR, and TCRdb holds only the in-frame ones, with some missing. Of around 2.1 million clones detected, approximately 94% appear once; the ten largest clones hold more than 0.1%. Points on this clone: Its antigen is undetermined.

The CDR3 runs to 18 residues. Germline assignment: CDR1 KGHSH and CDR2 LQKENI. Trimming cost V 4 bases and J 0 bases; bases outside gene matches: 8. The J gene is TRBJ2-4, the V gene TRBV18, with TRBD2 identical over 11 bases. The sequence was obtained from a man aged 18 to 29 in good health. Specimen: naive CD4+ T cells sorted from blood. Sample subset: CD45RA+ positively selected. The CDR3 DNA reads as TGTGCCAGCTCACACGGGACTAGCGGTCTTTTAGCCAAAAACATTCAGTACTTC. Its translation is CASSHGTSGLLAKNIQYF.